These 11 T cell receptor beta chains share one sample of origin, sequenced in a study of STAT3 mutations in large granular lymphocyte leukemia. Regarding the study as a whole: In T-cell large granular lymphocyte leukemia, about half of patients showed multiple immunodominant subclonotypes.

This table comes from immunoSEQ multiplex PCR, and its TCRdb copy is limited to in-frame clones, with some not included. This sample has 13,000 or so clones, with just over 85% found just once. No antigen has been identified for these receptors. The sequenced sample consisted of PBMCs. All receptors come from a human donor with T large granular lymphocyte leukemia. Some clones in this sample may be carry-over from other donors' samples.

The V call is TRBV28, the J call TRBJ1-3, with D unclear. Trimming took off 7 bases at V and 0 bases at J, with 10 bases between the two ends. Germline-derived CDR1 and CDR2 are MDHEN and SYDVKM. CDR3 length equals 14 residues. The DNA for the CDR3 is TGTGCCAGCACATTGGGGAACTCTGGAAACACCATATATTTT. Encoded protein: CASTLGNSGNTIYF.

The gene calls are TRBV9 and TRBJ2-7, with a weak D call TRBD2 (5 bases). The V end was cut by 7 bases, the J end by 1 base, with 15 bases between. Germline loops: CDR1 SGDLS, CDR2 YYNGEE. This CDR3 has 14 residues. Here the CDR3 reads CASGPGSGSYEQYF. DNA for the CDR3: TGTGCCAGCGGCCCCGGAAGCGGATCCTACGAGCAGTACTTC.

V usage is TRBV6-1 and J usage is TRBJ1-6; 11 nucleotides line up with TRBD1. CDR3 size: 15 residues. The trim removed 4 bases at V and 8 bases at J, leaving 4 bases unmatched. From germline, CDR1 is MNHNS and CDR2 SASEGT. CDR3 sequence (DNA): TGTGCCAGCAGTGCCCGGGACAGGGGGTATTCACCCCTCCACTTT. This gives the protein CASSARDRGYSPLHF.

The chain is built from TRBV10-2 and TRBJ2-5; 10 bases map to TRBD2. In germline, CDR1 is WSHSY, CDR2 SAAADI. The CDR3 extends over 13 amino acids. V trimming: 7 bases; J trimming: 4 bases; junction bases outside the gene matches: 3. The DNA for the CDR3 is TGCGCCAGCAAGTCTAGCGGGGGAGAGACCCAGTACTTC. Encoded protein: CASKSSGGETQYF.

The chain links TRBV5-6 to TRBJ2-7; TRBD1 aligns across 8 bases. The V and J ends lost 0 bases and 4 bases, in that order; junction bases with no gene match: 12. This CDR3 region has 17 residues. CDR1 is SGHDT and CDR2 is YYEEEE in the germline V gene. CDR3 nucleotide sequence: TGTGCCAGCAGCTTGGCCGGCGTGGACAGGGTATTATACGAGCAGTACTTC. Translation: CASSLAGVDRVLYEQYF.

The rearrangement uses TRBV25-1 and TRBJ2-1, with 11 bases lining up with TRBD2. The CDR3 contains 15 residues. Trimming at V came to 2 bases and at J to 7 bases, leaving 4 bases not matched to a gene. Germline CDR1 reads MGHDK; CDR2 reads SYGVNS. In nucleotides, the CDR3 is TGTGCCAGCAGTGAAGCCAGACTAGCGGGAAATGAGCAGTTCTTC. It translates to CASSEARLAGNEQFF.

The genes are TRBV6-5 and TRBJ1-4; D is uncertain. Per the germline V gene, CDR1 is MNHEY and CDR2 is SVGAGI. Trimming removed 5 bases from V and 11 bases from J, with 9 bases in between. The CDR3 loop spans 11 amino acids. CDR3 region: CASSPGSKLFF. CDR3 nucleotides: TGTGCCAGCAGTCCAGGCTCGAAACTGTTTTTT.

The CDR3, as DNA: TGCAGTGCTGGCACCTCGAGGCAGTACTTC. Residues: CSAGTSRQYF. This chain links TRBV20-1 with TRBJ2-7, with D unclear. Trimming left V 5 bases short and J 9 bases short, with 11 bases between. The CDR3 loop spans 10 amino acids. Germline loops: CDR1 DFQATT, CDR2 SNEGSKA (reference sequence).

Here the CDR3 reads CASSPGQGTGQPQHF. The CDR3 DNA sequence: TGTGCCAGCAGTCCGGGACAGGGGACGGGGCAGCCCCAGCATTTT. V is TRBV6-4 and J is TRBJ1-5, with 10 nucleotides matching TRBD1. The germline V gene encodes CDR1 MRHNA and CDR2 SNTAGT. The CDR3 spans 15 residues. V dropped 5 bases and J dropped 7; count of bases not matched to a gene: 8.

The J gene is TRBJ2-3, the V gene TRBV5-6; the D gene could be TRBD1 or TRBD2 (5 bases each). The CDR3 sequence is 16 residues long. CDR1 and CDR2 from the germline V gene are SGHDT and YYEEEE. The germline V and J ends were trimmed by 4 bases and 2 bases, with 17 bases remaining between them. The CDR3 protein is CASSPFGGSSTDTQYF. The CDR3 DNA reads TGTGCCAGCAGCCCGTTTGGGGGAAGTTCCACAGATACGCAGTATTTT.

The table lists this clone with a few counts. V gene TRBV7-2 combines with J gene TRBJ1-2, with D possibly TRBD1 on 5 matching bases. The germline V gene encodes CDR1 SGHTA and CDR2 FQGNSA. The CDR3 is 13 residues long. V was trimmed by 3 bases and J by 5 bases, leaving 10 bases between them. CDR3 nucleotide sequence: TGTGCCAGCAGCTTCTCCGGGACGTATGGCTACACCTTC. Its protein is CASSFSGTYGYTF.